This entry lists 32 T cell receptor beta chains sequenced from one sample in a study of monozygotic twins with cystic fibrosis. TCRdb's copy holds only in-frame clones and misses some; the assay was immunoSEQ multiplex PCR. Here the sample spans tens of thousands of clones, 95% to 98% being singletons. Sequencing was carried out using blood. Receptors were obtained from a girl between 5 and 17 years old with cystic fibrosis.

V gene TRBV7-8 combines with J gene TRBJ2-1, with D perhaps TRBD2 (5 bases). Germline values: CDR1 SGHVS, CDR2 FQNEAQ. The CDR3 has 17 residues. Deletions cut 5 bases from V and 0 bases from J, with 17 bases between. The CDR3 spells CASSLSGRPSSYNEQFF. For the CDR3, the DNA is TGTGCCAGCAGCCTCAGCGGCCGGCCCAGCTCCTACAATGAGCAGTTCTTC. The whole variable domain, remainder taken from reference TRBV7-8 and TRBJ2-1, is GAGVSQSPRYKVAKRGQDVALRCDPISGHVSLFWYQQALGQGPEFLTYFQNEAQLDKSGLPSDRFFAERPEGSVSTLKIQRTQQEDSAVYLCASSLSGRPSSYNEQFFGPGTRLTVL.

This chain links TRBV2 with TRBJ2-1; D is unresolved. V was pared by 7 bases and J by 4 bases, with 11 bases between. This CDR3 contains 13 residues. CDR1 and CDR2 (germline): SNHLY, FYNNEI. The CDR3 nucleotides are TGTGCCAGCACGGGTAGCCCATACAATGAGCAGTTCTTC. It is translated as CASTGSPYNEQFF. Full variable domain (outside the CDR3, taken from reference TRBV2 and TRBJ2-1): EPEVTQTPSHQVTQMGQEVILRCVPISNHLYFYWYRQILGQKVEFLVSFYNNEISEKSEIFDDQFSVERPDGSNFTLKIRSTKLEDSAMYFCASTGSPYNEQFFGPGTRLTVL.

This chain links TRBV13 with TRBJ2-5; no firm D call. The V gene's germline CDR1 is PRHDT and CDR2 FYEKMQ (reference sequence). The CDR3 length is 13 residues. Trimming shortened V by 5 bases and J by 2 bases, and 9 bases separated the two germline ends. The DNA of the CDR3 is TGTGCCAGCAGCCTCCGACCACAAGAGACCCAGTACTTC. Protein: CASSLRPQETQYF. The variable domain in full, with the rest retrieved from reference TRBV13 and TRBJ2-5, is AAGVIQSPRHLIKEKRETATLKCYPIPRHDTVYWYQQGPGQDPQFLISFYEKMQSDKGSIPDRFSAQQFSDYHSELNMSSLELGDSALYFCASSLRPQETQYFGPGTRLLVL.

V usage is TRBV9 and J usage is TRBJ2-1; D is undetermined. The length of the CDR3 is 15 residues. Trimming shortened V by 2 bases and J by 0 bases, and 9 bases separated the two germline ends. Looked up from germline, CDR1 is SGDLS and CDR2 is YYNGEE. The CDR3 nucleotides are TGTGCCAGCAGCGTCGACCTAAGCTCCTACAATGAGCAGTTCTTC. Residues: CASSVDLSSYNEQFF.

This clone is a singleton in its sample. This chain uses TRBV9 with TRBJ2-1, with unresolved D. Per the germline V gene, CDR1 is SGDLS and CDR2 is YYNGEE. CDR3 length: 15 amino acids. V lost 3 bases, J lost 1 base, and 11 bases lay in between. This CDR3 reads CASSATSESYNEQFF. CDR3 sequence (DNA): TGTGCCAGCAGCGCTACCTCGGAGTCCTACAATGAGCAGTTCTTC.

The J gene is TRBJ2-1, the V gene TRBV14; 11 bases are a match to TRBD2. V was clipped by 2 bases and J by 0 bases; unmatched bases: 12. Germline V gives CDR1 SGHDN, CDR2 FVKESK. The CDR3 totals 20 residues. Here the CDR3 DNA reads TGTGCCAGCAGCCAACGGGTTTTTAGCGGGAGGGAGAGCTCCTACAATGAGCAGTTCTTC. Amino acids: CASSQRVFSGRESSYNEQFF.

The chain couples TRBV29-1 to TRBJ1-2; 9 bases are a match to TRBD1. Losses at the gene ends were 7 bases for V and 5 bases for J; bases not matched to a gene: 8. The CDR3 covers 13 residues. Germline assignment: CDR1 SQVTM and CDR2 ANQGSEA. CDR3 region: CSARTGAGYGYTF. The DNA of the CDR3 is TGCAGCGCTCGGACAGGGGCCGGGTATGGCTACACCTTC.

The gene calls are TRBV9 and TRBJ2-1; D possibly corresponds to TRBD2 (6 bases). Trimming removed 0 bases at V and 7 bases at J, with 14 bases between. In germline, CDR1 is SGDLS, CDR2 YYNGEE. CDR3 length: 15 amino acids. The CDR3 region has the DNA TGTGCCAGCAGCGTAGGCGGGGCTGTGGGGAATGAGCAGTTCTTC. Translating gives CASSVGGAVGNEQFF.

The V gene is TRBV29-1, the J gene TRBJ2-1, with 7 bases aligning to TRBD2. Trimming at V came to 6 bases and at J to 6 bases, leaving 8 bases not matched to a gene. This CDR3 is built from 13 residues. Germline values: CDR1 SQVTM, CDR2 ANQGSEA. The CDR3 here is CSVPMTSSNEQFF. The CDR3 region has the DNA TGCAGCGTCCCTATGACTAGCAGCAATGAGCAGTTCTTC.

CDR3 residues: CASSLTDNEQFF. The DNA for the CDR3 is TGTGCCAGCAGCTTAACTGACAATGAGCAGTTCTTC. This chain links TRBV5-5 with TRBJ2-1; D is ambiguous. The length of the CDR3 is 12 residues. CDR1 SGHKS and CDR2 YYEKEE come from the germline V gene (reference sequence). V was cut by 2 bases and J by 5 bases, with 5 bases left in between.

The chain recombines TRBV7-2 with TRBJ2-7, with a weak D call TRBD2 (6 bases). V was pared by 0 bases and J by 2 bases, with 14 bases between. This CDR3 is built from 16 residues. The V gene's germline CDR1 is SGHTA and CDR2 FQGNSA. The chain's CDR3 is CASSLAFASAAYEQYF. The CDR3 DNA sequence: TGTGCCAGCAGCTTAGCGTTTGCTAGCGCTGCCTACGAGCAGTACTTC.

This clone was observed once. The chain links TRBV5-6 to TRBJ1-1, with D possibly TRBD1 on 6 matching bases. Germline V CDR1 and CDR2: SGHDT, YYEEEE. The V and J ends lost 5 bases and 5 bases respectively, with 25 bases between them. The CDR3 sequence is 17 residues long. CDR3 loop: CASRSARSGARGTEAFF. The CDR3, as DNA: TGTGCCAGCAGATCCGCACGTTCAGGGGCCCGGGGGACTGAAGCTTTCTTT.

The chain joins TRBV29-1 to TRBJ2-5; 7 nucleotides align to TRBD1. The CDR3 runs 14 residues. The germline V gene has CDR1 SQVTM and CDR2 ANQGSEA. Trimming at V came to 1 base and at J to 3 bases, leaving 5 bases not matched to a gene. The CDR3 bases are TGCAGCGTTGAAGGGTACAGGGGAAAAGAGACCCAGTACTTC. It specifies CSVEGYRGKETQYF.

The chain is built from TRBV25-1 and TRBJ2-1; unclear D gene. The CDR3 is 17 amino acids. V was trimmed by 4 bases and J by 0 bases, leaving 16 bases between them. Per the germline V gene, CDR1 is MGHDK and CDR2 is SYGVNS. The CDR3 reads CASSGLTGLSSYNEQFF. CDR3 nucleotides: TGTGCCAGCAGTGGTTTAACCGGCTTGAGCTCCTACAATGAGCAGTTCTTC.

The J gene is TRBJ2-7, the V gene TRBV7-2, with TRBD1 identical over 11 bases. V lost 6 bases and J lost 4; bases outside the gene matches: 8. Looked up from germline, CDR1 is SGHTA and CDR2 is FQGNSA. The CDR3 sequence is 15 residues long. As DNA, the CDR3 is TGTGCCAGCAGATCCCGGGACAGGGGGGGATACGAGCAGTACTTC. This translates into CASRSRDRGGYEQYF.

A word on this clone: Compared with germline, one end of the junction differs, possibly owing to a read error. This chain joins TRBV13 and TRBJ2-1; D not certain. CDR3 length equals 10 residues. From germline, CDR1 is PRHDT and CDR2 FYEKMQ (reference sequence). The CDR3 DNA reads as TGTGCCAGCAGCTTCGACCGCGTAGTCTTC. The encoded protein is CASSFDRVVF.

This clone was detected only once. The rearrangement uses TRBV2 and TRBJ2-1; D is perhaps TRBD1 or TRBD2 (5 bases each). The CDR3 totals 17 residues. Germline V gene lookup returns CDR1 SNHLY and CDR2 FYNNEI. V dropped 5 bases and J dropped 3 bases, with 20 bases sitting between them. CDR3 loop: CASSPIGTGRFYNEQFF. Here the CDR3 DNA reads TGTGCCAGCAGTCCCATCGGGACCGGAAGATTCTACAATGAGCAGTTCTTC.

V is TRBV7-9 and J is TRBJ1-1; D uncertain. V was cut by 1 base and J by 5 bases, with 8 bases left in between. Germline assignment: CDR1 SEHNR and CDR2 FQNEAQ (reference sequence). The CDR3 length is 13 residues. The CDR3 coding sequence is TGTGCCAGCAGCTTAGGTGGTGGGACTGAAGCTTTCTTT. Protein product: CASSLGGGTEAFF.

The V gene is TRBV29-1, the J gene TRBJ2-7; D is possibly TRBD2 (7 bases). The V end lost 3 bases, the J end lost 6 bases, and 9 bases lay between the germline ends. The germline V gene encodes CDR1 SQVTM and CDR2 ANQGSEA. The CDR3 extends over 11 amino acids. The CDR3 region has the DNA TGCAGCGTTGACGCGGGGGCCGAGCAGTACTTC. Its protein is CSVDAGAEQYF.

The chain combines TRBV25-1 with TRBJ2-2; either TRBD1 or TRBD2 may fit D (5 bases each). The CDR3 is 15 residues long. The germline V and J ends were trimmed by 5 bases and 2 bases, with 12 bases remaining between them. CDR1 and CDR2 from the germline V gene are MGHDK and SYGVNS. For the CDR3, the DNA is TGTGCCAGCAGTCTTCGGGACCCCAACACCGGGGAGCTGTTTTTT. Protein product: CASSLRDPNTGELFF.

The CDR3 bases are TGTGCCAGCAGTTTACCCGGGAGTCCCCAGTACTTC. Its translation is CASSLPGSPQYF. The rearrangement uses TRBV28 and TRBJ2-5, with D tentatively TRBD2 (6 bases). The V end was cut by 2 bases, the J end by 9 bases, with 10 bases between. This CDR3 is 12 amino acids long. The germline CDR1 and CDR2 sequences are MDHEN and SYDVKM.

This clone has only one observation. This sequence joins TRBV5-4 and TRBJ1-2, with D uncertain. V dropped 1 base and J dropped 4 bases, with 11 bases sitting between them. CDR1 is SGHNT, CDR2 YYREEE, per germline (reference sequence). The CDR3 extends over 14 amino acids. CDR3 region: CASSLRFRPYGYTF. DNA for the CDR3: TGTGCCAGCAGCTTGCGTTTCAGGCCCTATGGCTACACCTTC.

This sequence joins TRBV27 and TRBJ1-2; 8 bases align to TRBD1. CDR3 length equals 14 residues. With V trimmed by 5 bases and J by 7 bases, 9 bases remained unmatched. Germline V gene lookup returns CDR1 MNHEY and CDR2 SMNVEV (reference sequence). The CDR3 spells CASSPRAGGGGYTF. CDR3 DNA sequence: TGTGCCAGCAGTCCCCGGGCAGGGGGCGGTGGCTACACCTTC.

The chain recombines TRBV20-1 with TRBJ2-1; D not certain. Germline values: CDR1 DFQATT, CDR2 SNEGSKA (reference sequence). This CDR3 comprises 10 residues. V gave up 5 bases and J gave up 10 bases, with 9 bases separating them. The CDR3 DNA follows: TGCAGTGCTCTACTCAGCGAGCAGTTCTTC. Its protein is CSALLSEQFF.

This clone was detected only once. V usage is TRBV9 and J usage is TRBJ1-3; TRBD1 aligns across 11 bases. CDR1 and CDR2 from the germline V gene are SGDLS and YYNGEE. J lost 8 bases, V lost 3 bases, and 7 bases had no gene match. There are 15 residues in the CDR3. CDR3 amino acids: CASSAHGQGADTIYF. The CDR3 DNA reads as TGTGCCAGCAGCGCCCATGGACAGGGGGCAGACACCATATATTTT.

V usage is TRBV9 and J usage is TRBJ2-3; D is possibly TRBD1 or TRBD2 (5 bases each). V was cut by 4 bases and J by 4 bases, with 13 bases left in between. CDR3 size: 14 residues. Germline loops: CDR1 SGDLS, CDR2 YYNGEE. CDR3 bases: TGTGCCAGCAGCAGCTCAGGGAGCCCAGATACGCAGTATTTT. Protein sequence: CASSSSGSPDTQYF.

The chain is built from TRBV10-3 and TRBJ2-5, with D possibly TRBD2 on 6 matching bases. The CDR3 loop spans 15 amino acids. Trimming took off 7 bases at V and 6 bases at J, with 21 bases between the two ends. The germline gives CDR1 ENHRY, CDR2 SYGVKD. The CDR3 loop reads CAIILGNEGGKTQYF. The CDR3, as DNA: TGTGCCATCATTCTGGGAAATGAGGGCGGGAAGACCCAGTACTTC.

The chain is built from TRBV30 and TRBJ2-5; 9 bases match TRBD2. This CDR3 contains 15 residues. Germline CDR1 reads GTSNPN; CDR2 reads SVGIG (reference sequence). V gave up 3 bases and J gave up 2 bases; unmatched junction bases: 7. The DNA for the CDR3 is TGTGCCTGGAGGGAGACTAGCGGCAAACAAGAGACCCAGTACTTC. This encodes CAWRETSGKQETQYF.

This sequence joins TRBV29-1 and TRBJ2-1; the D call may be TRBD1 or TRBD2 (5 bases each). Germline V lookup: CDR1 SQVTM, CDR2 ANQGSEA. The CDR3 contains 14 residues. V gave up 4 bases and J gave up 6 bases, with 16 bases separating them. The CDR3 is CSVGVSGPPNEQFF. DNA of the CDR3: TGCAGCGTTGGAGTATCGGGGCCCCCCAATGAGCAGTTCTTC.

V usage is TRBV28 and J usage is TRBJ2-1, with D possibly being TRBD1 or TRBD2 (5 bases each). The germline V gene has CDR1 MDHEN and CDR2 SYDVKM. V was shortened by 2 bases and J by 8 bases, with 10 bases between the two germline ends. CDR3 length: 13 amino acids. CDR3 coding DNA: TGTGCCAGCAGTTTAACGGGGCGGGATGAGCAGTTCTTC. Its protein is CASSLTGRDEQFF.

The V call is TRBV7-2, the J call TRBJ2-3; D may match TRBD1 or TRBD2 (5 bases each). This CDR3 has 15 amino acids. Trimming stripped 6 bases from V and 2 bases from J, with 15 bases between. Germline values: CDR1 SGHTA, CDR2 FQGNSA. The CDR3 region is CASSWGWLITDTQYF. The CDR3, as DNA: TGTGCCAGCAGTTGGGGGTGGCTAATCACAGATACGCAGTATTTT. The full variable domain, with the rest looked up from reference TRBV7-2 and TRBJ2-3, is GAGVSQSPSNKVTEKGKDVELRCDPISGHTALYWYRQSLGQGLEFLIYFQGNSAPDKSGLPSDRFSAERTGGSVSTLTIQRTQQEDSAVYLCASSWGWLITDTQYFGPGTRLTVL.

The chain combines TRBV6-5 with TRBJ1-5, with a tentative D call TRBD1 (6 bases). CDR3 length: 14 amino acids. V gave up 6 bases and J gave up 5 bases, with 14 bases separating them. Germline V gene data show CDR1 as MNHEY and CDR2 as SVGAGI. The CDR3 region is CASSERGRHQPQHF. As DNA, the CDR3 is TGTGCCAGCAGCGAAAGGGGGAGGCATCAGCCCCAGCATTTT.